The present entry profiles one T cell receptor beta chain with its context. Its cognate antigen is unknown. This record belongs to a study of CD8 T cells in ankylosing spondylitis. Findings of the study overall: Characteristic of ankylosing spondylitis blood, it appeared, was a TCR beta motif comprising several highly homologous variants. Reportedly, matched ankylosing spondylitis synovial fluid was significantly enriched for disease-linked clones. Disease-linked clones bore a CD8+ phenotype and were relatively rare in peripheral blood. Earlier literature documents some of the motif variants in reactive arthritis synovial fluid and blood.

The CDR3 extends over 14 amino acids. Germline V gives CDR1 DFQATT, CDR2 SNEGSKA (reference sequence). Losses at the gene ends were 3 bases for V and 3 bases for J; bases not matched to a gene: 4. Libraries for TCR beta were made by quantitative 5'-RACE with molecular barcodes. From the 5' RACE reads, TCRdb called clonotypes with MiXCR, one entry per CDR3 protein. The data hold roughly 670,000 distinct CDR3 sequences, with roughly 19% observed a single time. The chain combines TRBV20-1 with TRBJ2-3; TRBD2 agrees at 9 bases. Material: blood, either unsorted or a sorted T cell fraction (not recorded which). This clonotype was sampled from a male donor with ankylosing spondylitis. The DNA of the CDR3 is TGCAGTGCTAGGCTCAGCGGGAGGACAGATACGCAGTATTTT. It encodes CSARLSGRTDTQYF.